This T cell receptor (beta chain) was profiled in a study of OX40 agonist ivuxolimab in advanced cancers. At the level of the study: Every 2 weeks, ivuxolimab was infused into the patients intravenously at between 0.01 and 10 mg/kg. Partial responses were recorded for three patients, including one with hepatocellular carcinoma and two with cutaneous melanoma.

Looked up from germline, CDR1 is LGHNA and CDR2 is YSLEER. Trimming removed 1 base from V and 4 bases from J, with 12 bases in between. The CDR3 runs 15 residues. Clones were read by immunoSEQ multiplex PCR, and TCRdb kept only the in-frame ones, dropping some. This repertoire shows 80,000 to 90,000 clones, around 80% found once; its top ten account for under 2%. No patient had autoimmune disease or received systemic immunosuppression. The genes are TRBV4-3 and TRBJ2-3; no clear D gene. This sequence was found in an adult with an advanced solid tumor such as melanoma, head and neck, liver or kidney cancer. Sequenced material: CD4+ or CD8+ T cells sorted from blood, taken in a trial of the OX40 agonist ivuxolimab. CDR3 bases: TGCGCCAGCAGCCAAGGTGGCCACCCGTCAGATACGCAGTATTTT. The encoded protein is CASSQGGHPSDTQYF.